Listed here are 8 T cell receptor beta chains from one sample, sequenced in a study of shared clonotypes between healthy human individuals. The naive CD8 subset, CD45RO-negative cells positively selected for CCR7, excluded terminally differentiated effector memory CD45RA+ cells. This table comes from immunoSEQ multiplex PCR, and its TCRdb copy is limited to in-frame clones, with some not included. The sample carries around 2,000,000 clones, about 95% recorded once. Sequencing input: naive CD8+ T cells sorted from blood. The receptors here all came from a man aged 18 to 29 in good health.

V gene TRBV9 combines with J gene TRBJ1-2; no definite D call. The CDR3 runs to 14 residues. Trimming removed 3 bases from V and 4 bases from J, with 13 bases in between. Germline loops: CDR1 SGDLS, CDR2 YYNGEE. Written as DNA, the CDR3 is TGTGCCAGCAGCGGAACGTACAGCGCCTATGGCTACACCTTC. Translating gives CASSGTYSAYGYTF.

The chain links TRBV4-1 to TRBJ1-4, with D perhaps TRBD1 (6 bases). Germline-derived CDR1 and CDR2 are MGHRA and YSYEKL. The CDR3 spans 17 residues. Trimming took 6 bases from V and 5 from J, leaving 22 bases between them. CDR3 region: CASRSGGGHIGNEKLFF. CDR3 DNA sequence: TGCGCCAGCAGGTCCGGTGGGGGGCACATCGGGAATGAAAAACTGTTTTTT.

J is TRBJ1-2 and V is TRBV6-5; D gene ambiguous. Germline V gene lookup returns CDR1 MNHEY and CDR2 SVGAGI. The CDR3 length is 15 residues. V lost 7 bases, J lost 3 bases, and 18 bases lay in between. CDR3 DNA: TGTGCCAGCAACATCCGAACGAATCGGGACTATGGCTACACCTTC. Protein: CASNIRTNRDYGYTF.

As for this clone: Just one base apart from a much larger clone, this may be a read error. The rearrangement links TRBV25-1 to TRBJ2-7; D unclear. The germline V gene encodes CDR1 MGHDK and CDR2 SYGVNS. The CDR3 length is 10 residues. Trimming cost V 3 bases and J 5 bases, with 2 bases left between them. The CDR3 DNA reads TGTGCCAGCAGTGACCACGAGCAGTACTTC. Its translation is CASSDHEQYF.

CDR3: CASSLVATGRNNEQFF. CDR3 in DNA: TGTGCCAGCAGCTTAGTGGCGACAGGGCGGAACAATGAGCAGTTCTTC. The chain recombines TRBV7-9 with TRBJ2-1; TRBD1 matches at 7 bases. V gave up 1 base and J gave up 5 bases; unmatched junction bases: 8. CDR3 length: 16 residues. CDR1 and CDR2 (germline): SEHNR, FQNEAQ (reference sequence). The full variable domain, with the rest looked up from reference TRBV7-9 and TRBJ2-1, is DTGVSQNPRHKITKRGQNVTFRCDPISEHNRLYWYRQTLGQGPEFLTYFQNEAQLEKSRLLSDRFSAERPKGSFSTLEIQRTEQGDSAMYLCASSLVATGRNNEQFFGPGTRLTVL.

The chain is built from TRBV6-5 and TRBJ1-2; D not certain. The ends were cut back, 5 bases at V and 4 bases at J, with 14 bases in the middle. Germline values: CDR1 MNHEY, CDR2 SVGAGI. The CDR3 has 14 residues. CDR3 loop: CASSVDLASYGYTF. The CDR3 coding sequence is TGTGCCAGCAGTGTCGACCTGGCGTCCTATGGCTACACCTTC.

V gene TRBV19 combines with J gene TRBJ2-7; possible D gene TRBD2, 7 bases. The length of the CDR3 is 11 residues. In germline, CDR1 is LNHDA, CDR2 SQIVND (reference sequence). Trimming removed 7 bases at V and 6 bases at J, with 10 bases between. CDR3 protein: CASNGGREQYF. As DNA, the CDR3 is TGTGCCAGTAACGGGGGGCGCGAGCAGTACTTC.

The V and J genes are TRBV7-8 and TRBJ2-3; D call uncertain. Trimming took off 1 base at V and 1 base at J, with 3 bases between the two ends. The CDR3 is 13 residues long. Germline V gene lookup returns CDR1 SGHVS and CDR2 FQNEAQ. This chain's CDR3 is CASSLGRTDTQYF. CDR3 in DNA: TGTGCCAGCAGCTTAGGTCGCACAGATACGCAGTATTTT.